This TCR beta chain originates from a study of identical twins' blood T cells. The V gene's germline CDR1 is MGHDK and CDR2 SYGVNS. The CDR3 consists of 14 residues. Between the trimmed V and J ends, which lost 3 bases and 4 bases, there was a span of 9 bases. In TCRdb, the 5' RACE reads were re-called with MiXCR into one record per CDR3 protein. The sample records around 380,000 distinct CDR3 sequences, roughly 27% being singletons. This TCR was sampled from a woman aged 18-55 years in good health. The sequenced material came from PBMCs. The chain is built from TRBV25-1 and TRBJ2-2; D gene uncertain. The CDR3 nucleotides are TGTGCCAGCAGTGAGGCATGGTTCACCGGGGAGCTGTTTTTT. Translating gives CASSEAWFTGELFF.